Listed below are T cell receptor beta chains from one sample, sequenced in a study of monozygotic twins with inflammatory bowel disease. TCRdb re-called the 5' RACE reads; one entry per CDR3 protein, DNA not given. The sample totals tens of thousands of distinct CDR3 sequences. The source material was blood. These receptors all stem from a human donor with ulcerative colitis or Crohn's disease, or a healthy co-twin of an affected twin (not recorded which). Both conserved end residues are part of each CDR3. Fields, in order: V gene, clone size, J gene, CDR3 protein. The listing skips clone size in some rows; elsewhere it reads once, few, many or a size class.

V: TRBV20-1; size: NA; J: TRBJ2-1; CDR3: CSALPRGEQFF
V: TRBV3-1; size: NA; J: TRBJ2-7; CDR3: CASSQASRSYEQYF
V: TRBV11-2; size: NA; J: TRBJ1-2; CDR3: CASSLEPSGVGYTF
V: TRBV27; size: NA; J: TRBJ1-2; CDR3: CASSDRDTGSYGYTF
V: TRBV6-5; size: NA; J: TRBJ2-1; CDR3: CASSSLLSWSSYNEQFF
V: TRBV12-3/TRBV12-4; size: NA; J: TRBJ1-3; CDR3: CASNPSSLGNTIYF
V: TRBV27; size: NA; J: TRBJ2-1; CDR3: CASSLVGSGGAFIEQFF
V: TRBV30; size: NA; J: TRBJ2-1; CDR3: CASTPSGGTYNEQFF
V: TRBV5-1; size: NA; J: TRBJ2-5; CDR3: CASSTGLAGGGETQYF
V: TRBV11-2; size: NA; J: TRBJ2-1; CDR3: CASSSGTYLYNEQFF
V: TRBV6-1; size: NA; J: TRBJ2-7; CDR3: CASTPRTSGGPYEQYF
V: TRBV7-8; size: NA; J: TRBJ1-6; CDR3: CASSLAHHQGGNSPLHF
V: TRBV20-1; size: NA; J: TRBJ2-6; CDR3: CSARGKPGANVLTF
V: TRBV6-4; size: NA; J: TRBJ1-2; CDR3: CASSIGRGIGREGNYGYTF
V: TRBV7-2; size: NA; J: TRBJ2-2; CDR3: CASSLVPSGGNTGELFF
V: TRBV20-1; size: NA; J: TRBJ1-2; CDR3: CSTTGPGGYTF
V: TRBV7-3; size: NA; J: TRBJ2-1; CDR3: CASSLYRDHVQQFF
V: TRBV29-1; size: NA; J: TRBJ2-3; CDR3: CSVVRGSTDTQYF
V: TRBV20-1; size: NA; J: TRBJ2-7; CDR3: CSARDPLREQYF
V: TRBV11-2; size: NA; J: TRBJ2-5; CDR3: CASSSGDKTQYF
V: TRBV2; size: NA; J: TRBJ2-1; CDR3: CASSDDEYSSYNEQFF
V: TRBV20-1; size: NA; J: TRBJ2-5; CDR3: CSAMTSGRAWETQYF
V: TRBV27; size: NA; J: TRBJ1-2; CDR3: CASSSTDGAYGYTF
V: TRBV27; size: NA; J: TRBJ2-5; CDR3: CASSSTSGGFRETQYF
V: TRBV18; size: NA; J: TRBJ2-5; CDR3: CASSPNSGQETQYF
V: TRBV2; size: NA; J: TRBJ1-1; CDR3: CASRGIAVNTEAFF
V: TRBV11-2; size: NA; J: TRBJ1-1; CDR3: CASSLEMGKRNTEAFF
V: TRBV5-1; size: NA; J: TRBJ2-5; CDR3: CASSKDRVGETQYF
V: TRBV29-1; size: NA; J: TRBJ1-4; CDR3: CSGQGATNEKLFF
V: TRBV2; size: NA; J: TRBJ1-5; CDR3: CASSGAGGSQPQHF
V: TRBV5-1; size: NA; J: TRBJ1-1; CDR3: CASGLGLANTEAFF
V: TRBV20-1; size: NA; J: TRBJ2-7; CDR3: CSARPSRGSSYEQYF
V: TRBV4-1; size: NA; J: TRBJ2-1; CDR3: CASSPGTSPIEQFF
V: TRBV12-3/TRBV12-4; size: NA; J: TRBJ2-1; CDR3: CASLSVSYNEQFF
V: TRBV5-1; size: NA; J: TRBJ1-1; CDR3: CASTSGRVDTEAFF
V: TRBV6-5; size: NA; J: TRBJ1-2; CDR3: CASSYGSGQGALDGYTF
V: TRBV3-1; size: NA; J: TRBJ2-7; CDR3: CASSQGTSGLVTYEQYF
V: TRBV30; size: NA; J: TRBJ2-5; CDR3: CAWSGDSGGRIQETQYF
V: TRBV5-4; size: NA; J: TRBJ2-1; CDR3: CASSLMGGQGNEQFF
V: TRBV7-2; size: NA; J: TRBJ2-4; CDR3: CASSPQTGIGKNIQYF
V: TRBV28; size: NA; J: TRBJ1-4; CDR3: CASRQYGADEKLFF
V: TRBV12-3/TRBV12-4; size: medium-sized; J: TRBJ2-5; CDR3: CASSRTGEETQYF